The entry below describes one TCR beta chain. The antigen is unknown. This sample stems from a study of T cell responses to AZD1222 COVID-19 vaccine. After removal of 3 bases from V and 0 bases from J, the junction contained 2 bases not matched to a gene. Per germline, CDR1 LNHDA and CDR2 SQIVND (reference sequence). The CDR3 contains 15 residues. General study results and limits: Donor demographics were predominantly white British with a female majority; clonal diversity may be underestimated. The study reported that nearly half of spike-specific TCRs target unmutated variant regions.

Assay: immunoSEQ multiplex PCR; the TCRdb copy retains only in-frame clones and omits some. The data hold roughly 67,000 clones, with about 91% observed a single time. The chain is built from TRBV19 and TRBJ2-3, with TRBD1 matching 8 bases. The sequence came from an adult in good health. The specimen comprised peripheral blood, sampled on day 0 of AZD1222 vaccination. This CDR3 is CASSMDRASTDTQYF. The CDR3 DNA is TGTGCCAGTAGTATGGACAGGGCTAGCACAGATACGCAGTATTTT.